This record looks at one T cell receptor beta chain sequence and its context. Profiling of TCR beta VDJ combinations and CDR3 sequences used genomic DNA as template. TCRdb ran MiXCR on the reads and lists one entry per CDR3 protein. The table records 400,000 to 450,000 distinct CDR3 sequences, roughly 68% of them present only once. The data were taken from a study of CD8+CD57+ T cells in acquired aplastic anemia. The wider study: Mean yield of DNA from sorted CD4+ and CD8+ cells was 2.5 to 4 ug. The average read count for CD4+ cells in healthy donors was some 11 million.

This TCR was sampled from a human donor in good health, serving as a control. The sequenced material came from sorted CD4+, CD8+, or CD8+CD57+ T cells (not recorded which) from PBMCs.

In DNA form, the CDR3 reads TGTGCCAGCAGCGTGGTTGGAGCCAACCAGGAGTACTTC. Protein sequence: CASSVVGANQEYF. The chain links TRBV7-2 to TRBJ2-7; D unresolved. CDR3 length: 13 amino acids. V lost 5 bases and J 11 bases, leaving 19 bases between the germline ends. CDR1 and CDR2 (germline): SGHTA, FQGNSA. The full variable domain, rest sourced from reference TRBV7-2 and TRBJ2-7, is GAGVSQSPSNKVTEKGKDVELRCDPISGHTALYWYRQSLGQGLEFLIYFQGNSAPDKSGLPSDRFSAERTGGSVSTLTIQRTQQEDSAVYLCASSVVGANQEYFGPGTRLTVT.